The clone carrying this T cell receptor beta chain was detected many times. Its antigen is still unknown. The CDR3 is 15 amino acids. Trimming removed 5 bases from V and 14 bases from J; junction bases left unmatched: 15. CDR1 and CDR2 from the germline V gene are SEHNR and FQNEAQ (reference sequence). The sample is drawn from a study of T cell repertoires in cytomegalovirus infection. Study-wide results and caveats: It was HLA-C-restricted CMV-specific TCR beta clonotypes that dominated the response ex vivo.

TCRdb itself ran the reads through MiXCR, one entry per CDR3 protein. The table includes approximately 300,000 distinct CDR3 sequences, under 35% detected once. The TCR originated in a human donor in good health (CMV status not recorded). Some clones in this sample may be carry-over from other donors' samples. The V call is TRBV7-9, the J call TRBJ1-6; 7 nucleotides line up with TRBD1. Sequenced material: cultured PBMCs, taken from culture after CMV antigen stimulation. CDR3 coding DNA: TGTGCCAGCAGCCCCCGGACAGGTTCGGCGTCGTCCCTCCACTTT. The encoded protein is CASSPRTGSASSLHF. The whole variable domain, filled in from reference TRBV7-9 and TRBJ1-6, reads DTGVSQNPRHKITKRGQNVTFRCDPISEHNRLYWYRQTLGQGPEFLTYFQNEAQLEKSRLLSDRFSAERPKGSFSTLEIQRTEQGDSAMYLCASSPRTGSASSLHFGNGTRLTVT.